Sequencing of this T cell receptor (beta chain) was carried out in a study of a mutant IDH1 vaccine in newly diagnosed glioma. Turning to the study itself: Vaccination began 4-6 weeks post radiotherapy alone, or with temozolomide cycles.

Time point meaning: week 47, end of study. Every vaccine dose comprised 300 ug of mutant IDH1 20-mer peptide plus topical imiquimod. Sequencing was performed with immunoSEQ multiplex PCR; in TCRdb, only in-frame clones are kept and a portion is missing. The sample consists of 50,000 to 65,000 clones, roughly four fifths of them appearing once. This clone came up once. The antigen is not known. The sample here was PBMCs, taken from a glioma patient whose treatment included an IDH1 peptide vaccine. This TCR came from a woman between 45 and 60 years old with glioma.

CDR3 in DNA: TGTGCCAGTAGTATCAGGGGTGGAACTGAAGCTTTCTTT. It codes for CASSIRGGTEAFF. V is TRBV19 and J is TRBJ1-1; a weak D match, TRBD1 (6 bases). Looked up from germline, CDR1 is LNHDA and CDR2 is SQIVND (reference sequence). V lost 3 bases and J 5 bases, leaving 10 bases between the germline ends. There are 13 residues in the CDR3.